This T cell receptor (beta chain) was documented in a study of blood T cell repertoires in COVID-19. About the study: Specimens from acute and convalescent COVID-19 originated in the United States, Italy and Spain. T cells, B-cell-depleted T cells, or PBMCs provided the cDNA or gDNA that served as material.

After removal of 4 bases from V and 2 bases from J, the junction contained 8 bases not matched to a gene. The germline V gene encodes CDR1 SEHNR and CDR2 FQNEAQ (reference sequence). CDR3 length: 16 amino acids. Original processing notes: Amplified reference gene primers provided the basis for estimating nucleated cell counts. Only in-frame clones appear in the TCRdb table, and some are missing; sequencing was by immunoSEQ multiplex PCR. That table supplies the V and J calls and clone size; D and trimming were determined from the DNA. The table shows around 140,000 clones, with approximately 87% occurring only once.

The V call is TRBV7-9, the J call TRBJ2-3, with TRBD2 matching over 8 bases. This TCR was sampled from a man aged 70 or older with active COVID-19. Sequencing input: peripheral blood. This CDR3 is CASSSPGGGNTDTQYF. CDR3 nucleotide sequence: TGTGCCAGCAGCTCTCCCGGGGGGGGCAACACAGATACGCAGTATTTT.